This note documents a single T cell receptor (beta chain) sequence. Its antigen remains unknown. The sample originates from a study of shared clonotypes between healthy human individuals. Overall study results and limits: A few donors had 5% to 6.5% of their naive CD4 clonotypes in common.

The assay was immunoSEQ multiplex PCR, and TCRdb's table has in-frame clones only and misses some. Of some 580,000 clones in the sample, 95% to 98% were seen once. As defined, naive CD8 cells were CD45RO-negative and positively selected for CCR7, with terminally differentiated effector memory CD45RA+ cells excluded. The ends lost 3 bases at V and 9 bases at J; junction bases unmatched: 6. The CDR3 totals 12 residues. Looked up from germline, CDR1 is SGDLS and CDR2 is YYNGEE. The clonotype originates from a man under 40 in good health. This chain joins TRBV9 and TRBJ2-7; TRBD1 matches 7 bases. What was sequenced was naive CD8+ T cells sorted from blood. The CDR3: CASSARQGGQYF. The CDR3 nucleotides are TGTGCCAGCAGCGCCCGACAGGGTGGGCAGTACTTC.